The source of this T cell receptor (beta chain) is a study of T cell responses to AZD1222 COVID-19 vaccine. Trimming stripped 3 bases from V and 2 bases from J, with 14 bases between. CDR3 length equals 16 residues. The germline V gene encodes CDR1 SGHAT and CDR2 FQDESV (reference sequence). Study results and limitations: Just six AZD1222 recipients were seropositive at baseline. Nearly half of the spike-specific TCRs reportedly recognize variant regions that carry no mutations. Spike-wide vaccine-associated CD4 TCRs dominated at 160-218 and 743-854.

A remark on this clone: Its antigen is unidentified.

Assay: immunoSEQ multiplex PCR; the TCRdb copy retains only in-frame clones and omits some. The data contain roughly 140,000 clones, just over 90% of them singletons. The rearrangement uses TRBV11-1 and TRBJ2-4; D is perhaps TRBD1 (5 bases). The receptor comes from an adult who received the AZD1222 COVID-19 vaccine. Sequencing used peripheral blood, obtained 28 days after the second AZD1222 dose. The CDR3 DNA follows: TGTGCCAGCAGCTTGACGCTACAGGAGCCCAAAAACATTCAGTACTTC. Amino acids: CASSLTLQEPKNIQYF.